This TCR beta chain was captured by sequencing in a study of blood T cell repertoires in COVID-19 (dated by TCRdb to 2018 to 2020). Background for the entire study: Samples covering the acute and convalescent phases of COVID-19 were provided by collaborators in the United States, Italy and Spain. The dataset comprised deeply sampled blood TCRbeta repertoires from subjects exposed to, actively infected with, or recovered from COVID-19. The sample metadata nearly always contained a de-identified subject ID, COVID-19 status, age in years and sex. Where available, HLA class I and class II types were obtained from metadata supplied by the sample provider rather than from assay-based typing. The material from the prospective study consisted of cDNA or gDNA derived from T cells, B-cell-depleted T cells, or PBMCs. The samples were drawn from two sources: the first 160 participants of the ongoing ImmuneRACE study, and about 1,300 subjects contributed by 6 global collaborators. The repertoires were released in a freely available public database meant as a resource for research on the immune response to SARS-CoV-2. What the authors observed across the whole study: Clinical and demographic metadata were provided uncurated, with the amount varying by source and participant.

Whole blood was collected in K2EDTA tubes by collaborating institutions according to the institutions' own protocols. For TCRbeta analysis, collaborators shipped samples in one of three forms: frozen whole blood, isolated PBMCs, or DNA extracted from either of those sample types. V sheds 5 bases and J sheds 3 bases, leaving 16 bases between their ends. From its cysteine to its phenylalanine, the CDR3 spans 15 amino acids. Left in the record is the CDR3 DNA by itself, 45 bases read in frame from the first base. CDR1 SEHNR and CDR2 FQNEAQ were looked up in the germline V gene (reference sequence). The immunoSEQ Assay, a bias-controlled multiplex PCR, was used to amplify TCRbeta CDR3 regions from genomic DNA. The source study handled its data this way. Nucleated cell counts per sample were estimated from amplification of reference gene primers within the assay. Sequence reads were collapsed and filtered to measure the absolute abundance of every unique TCRbeta CDR3 rearrangement. Productive Simpson clonality was computed per sample as the square root of Simpson's diversity index over productive rearrangements. Sourced from immuneACCESS, this table was stored by TCRdb with only in-frame sequences that have V and J called. A share of the clones is absent; for the studies checked, an unresolved V gene accounts for under half, and the remainder has no known explanation. V and J calls and clone size are given by that table; D and trimming were obtained from the DNA. The sample data list 130,000 to 150,000 clones, and approximately 80% of these were observed just once. More than 8% of the sample is held by the ten biggest clonotypes.

Details on this clone: It has no known antigen specificity. No qualities accompany the bases; no much larger clone lies one base away.

The chain uses TRBV7-9 and TRBJ1-2; no D gene can be assigned with confidence. Sequencing was performed on peripheral blood. The source of this sequence is a human donor in a cohort sampled during active COVID-19. In nucleotide form, the sequence is TGTGCCAGCAGCGCGTCCGCGGCTTGGGACTATGGCTACACCTTC. This translates into CASSASAAWDYGYTF. Beyond the CDR3, the reference TRBV7-9 and TRBJ1-2 genes provide the residues; the full variable domain reads: DTGVSQNPRHKITKRGQNVTFRCDPISEHNRLYWYRQTLGQGPEFLTYFQNEAQLEKSRLLSDRFSAERPKGSFSTLEIQRTEQGDSAMYLCASSASAAWDYGYTFGSGTRLTVV.